The 25 T cell receptor beta chains given below trace back to one sample, sequenced in a study of monozygotic twins with inflammatory bowel disease. Reanalyzing the 5' RACE reads, TCRdb keeps one entry per CDR3 protein, without DNA. The listing contains some 100,000 distinct CDR3 sequences. The sample consisted of blood. These receptors were collected from a human donor with ulcerative colitis or Crohn's disease, or a healthy co-twin of an affected twin (not recorded which).

The chain combines TRBV5-1 with TRBJ1-1. This CDR3 is built from 14 residues. Germline V gives CDR1 SGHRS, CDR2 YFSETQ. CDR3 region: CASSSITGGTEAFF.

The CDR3: CASSGWNTEAFF. The gene calls are TRBV10-2 and TRBJ1-1. CDR3 length: 12 amino acids. Germline V gene data show CDR1 as WSHSY and CDR2 as SAAADI.

This chain uses TRBV6-1 with TRBJ2-7. Germline-derived CDR1 and CDR2 are MNHNS and SASEGT. The length of the CDR3 is 15 residues. CDR3 loop: CASSQLGWGSYEQYF.

The rearrangement joins TRBV19 to TRBJ1-1. The V gene's germline CDR1 is LNHDA and CDR2 SQIVND (reference sequence). The CDR3 totals 12 residues. CDR3 residues: CASNQLNTEAFF.

The chain joins TRBV20-1 to TRBJ2-7; TCRdb selects TRBD2, and the lack of DNA leaves this call unchecked. This CDR3 is 13 amino acids long. CDR1 and CDR2 from the germline V gene are DFQATT and SNEGSKA (reference sequence). The CDR3 reads CSARGPNPYEQYF.

This chain connects TRBV7-2 to TRBJ2-7; TCRdb's D call of TRBD1 is untestable without DNA. The CDR3 length is 14 residues. Germline V gene sequence: CDR1 SGHTA, CDR2 FQGNSA. CDR3 region: CASSFSWGTDEQYF.

The V call is TRBV4-3, the J call TRBJ1-6. The length of the CDR3 is 16 residues. Germline V gene lookup returns CDR1 LGHNA and CDR2 YSLEER. CDR3 loop: CASSQDREFGNSPLHF.

The chain is built from TRBV15 and TRBJ1-1. Germline-derived CDR1 and CDR2 are LNHNV and YYDKDF (reference sequence). The CDR3 is made up of 13 amino acids. CDR3 sequence reads: CATSRDRRDEAFF.

V and J are TRBV20-1 and TRBJ2-1; TCRdb indicates TRBD2, and absent DNA this call remains unverified. The CDR3 loop spans 15 amino acids. Germline CDR1 is DFQATT and CDR2 is SNEGSKA (reference sequence). The CDR3 sequence is CSASGASSLIDEQFF.

The rearrangement links TRBV7-3 to TRBJ2-2; no DNA is available, so the TRBD1 call from TCRdb remains unchecked. The CDR3 is 15 amino acids. Germline loops: CDR1 SGHTA, CDR2 FQGTGA. The chain's CDR3 is CASSITGGNTGELFF.

The chain uses TRBV10-3 and TRBJ2-1; TCRdb proposes TRBD1, but this gene call is untestable without DNA. The CDR3 has 13 residues. Looked up from germline, CDR1 is ENHRY and CDR2 is SYGVKD. CDR3 protein: CAISEIEGYEQFF.

The rearrangement joins TRBV27 to TRBJ2-1; the D gene TCRdb calls, TRBD1, cannot be checked with no DNA. Per the germline V gene, CDR1 is MNHEY and CDR2 is SMNVEV (reference sequence). This CDR3 has 17 residues. The CDR3 is CASSLGQGRNRALEQFF.

The chain is built from TRBV28 and TRBJ1-2. The length of the CDR3 is 14 residues. Germline CDR1 is MDHEN and CDR2 is SYDVKM. The CDR3 reads CASSSADKTYGYTF.

The V and J genes are TRBV3-1 and TRBJ2-3. CDR1 and CDR2 from the germline V gene are LGHDT and YNNKEL (reference sequence). The CDR3 extends over 17 amino acids. The CDR3: CASSQESGDPSTDTQYF.

The J gene is TRBJ2-1, the V gene TRBV29-1; TCRdb gives TRBD2 as the D gene, but with no DNA this cannot be confirmed. CDR1 and CDR2 (germline): SQVTM, ANQGSEA. This CDR3 is 13 amino acids long. The CDR3 is CSGQRGGYNEQFF.

V is TRBV6-5 and J is TRBJ2-4. The CDR3 loop spans 17 amino acids. Germline loops: CDR1 MNHEY, CDR2 SVGAGI. The CDR3 sequence: CASYYGFGSGKGNIQYF.

The V and J genes are TRBV20-1 and TRBJ1-4. The CDR3 consists of 15 residues. The germline V gene encodes CDR1 DFQATT and CDR2 SNEGSKA (reference sequence). The CDR3 region is CIGYPQGGPREKLFF.

The rearrangement links TRBV4-3 to TRBJ2-7; the TRBD2 assignment by TCRdb is unverifiable without DNA. Per germline, CDR1 LGHNA and CDR2 YSLEER. The CDR3 covers 17 residues. The CDR3 reads CASSQDLWYGTGREQYF.

CDR3 sequence reads: CASSPGTSGWVDEQFF. The chain combines TRBV7-9 with TRBJ2-1; no DNA is available, so the TRBD2 call from TCRdb remains unchecked. Looked up from germline, CDR1 is SEHNR and CDR2 is FQNEAQ (reference sequence). The CDR3 consists of 16 residues.

The chain couples TRBV5-1 to TRBJ1-6. CDR1 is SGHRS, CDR2 YFSETQ, per germline. The CDR3 consists of 15 residues. The CDR3 reads CASSLKPDPYSPLHF.

This chain connects TRBV5-1 to TRBJ2-3; as DNA is missing, the TRBD1 call by TCRdb cannot be tested. The germline gives CDR1 SGHRS, CDR2 YFSETQ. This CDR3 is built from 15 residues. The CDR3 loop reads CASSTGQGAWGTQYF.

V gene TRBV5-5 combines with J gene TRBJ1-2; TCRdb names TRBD1, which stays unverified in the absence of DNA. Germline CDR1 is SGHKS and CDR2 is YYEKEE (reference sequence). This CDR3 is 16 amino acids long. This chain's CDR3 is CASSQRTGGEFYGYTF. The full variable domain, in which reference TRBV5-5 and TRBJ1-2 provide the parts outside the CDR3, is DAGVTQSPTHLIKTRGQQVTLRCSPISGHKSVSWYQQVLGQGPQFIFQYYEKEERGRGNFPDRFSARQFPNYSSELNVNALLLGDSALYLCASSQRTGGEFYGYTFGSGTRLTVV.

This rearrangement joins TRBV10-2 to TRBJ1-5. CDR3 length: 16 residues. Germline assignment: CDR1 WSHSY and CDR2 SAAADI. The chain's CDR3 is CASSIQVPRRNQPQHF.

The chain carries TRBV6-5 and TRBJ2-1; TCRdb's assignment of TRBD1 cannot be checked, as there is no DNA. CDR3 length: 13 amino acids. Germline CDR1 and CDR2: MNHEY and SVGAGI. The CDR3 sequence is CASSHTRGGEQFF.

This chain joins TRBV25-1 and TRBJ2-2; TCRdb outputs TRBD1, but without DNA this stays unchecked. The length of the CDR3 is 14 residues. Germline V CDR1 and CDR2: MGHDK, SYGVNS. The CDR3 loop reads CASSAAGGTGELFF.